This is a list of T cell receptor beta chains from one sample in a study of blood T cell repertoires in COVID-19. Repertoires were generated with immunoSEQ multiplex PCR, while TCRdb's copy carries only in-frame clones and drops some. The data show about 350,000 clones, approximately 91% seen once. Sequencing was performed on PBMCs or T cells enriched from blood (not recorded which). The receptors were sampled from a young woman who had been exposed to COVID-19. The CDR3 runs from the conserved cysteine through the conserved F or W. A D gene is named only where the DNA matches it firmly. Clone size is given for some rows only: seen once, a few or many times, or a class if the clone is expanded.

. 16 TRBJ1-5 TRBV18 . CASSPLGVYSNQPQHF TGTGCCAGCTCACCACTAGGGGTTTATAGCAATCAGCCCCAGCATTTT
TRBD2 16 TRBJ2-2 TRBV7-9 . CASSNPGLGGTGELFF TGTGCCAGCAGCAACCCGGGACTAGGGGGTACCGGGGAGCTGTTTTTT
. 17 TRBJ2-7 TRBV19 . CASSETGLARSLIEQYF TGTGCCAGCAGCGAGACAGGTTTGGCCCGCAGTTTGATCGAGCAGTACTTC
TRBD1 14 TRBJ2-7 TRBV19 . CASTLAGGAGEQYF TGTGCCAGTACCCTGGCAGGGGGCGCGGGCGAGCAGTACTTC
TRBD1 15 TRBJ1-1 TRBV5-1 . CASSSRTGRDTEAFF TGCGCCAGCAGCTCACGGACAGGGAGGGACACTGAAGCTTTCTTT
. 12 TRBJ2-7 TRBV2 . CASVRGNYEQYF TGTGCCAGCGTAAGGGGTAACTACGAGCAGTACTTC
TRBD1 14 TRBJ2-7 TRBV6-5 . CASSYSDRAYEQYF TGTGCCAGCAGTTACAGCGACAGGGCGTACGAGCAGTACTTC
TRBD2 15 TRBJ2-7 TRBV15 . CATSTGLAEPYEQYF TGTGCCACCAGCACGGGACTAGCGGAACCTTACGAGCAGTACTTC
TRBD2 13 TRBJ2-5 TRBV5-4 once CASAGLAEETQYF TGTGCCAGCGCCGGACTAGCGGAAGAGACCCAGTACTTC
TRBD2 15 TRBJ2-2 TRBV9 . CASSGRDYNTGELFF TGTGCCAGCAGCGGCCGGGACTATAACACCGGGGAGCTGTTTTTT
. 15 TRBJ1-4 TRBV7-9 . CASSPATGSGEKLFF TGTGCCAGCAGCCCGGCGACAGGTTCGGGTGAAAAACTGTTTTTT
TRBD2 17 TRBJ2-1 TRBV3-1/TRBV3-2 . CASSQEGRGSSYNEQFF TGTGCCAGCAGCCAAGAAGGGCGGGGGAGCTCCTACAATGAGCAGTTCTTC
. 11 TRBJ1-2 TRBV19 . CASSKFGGYTF TGTGCCAGTAGTAAATTCGGGGGCTACACCTTC
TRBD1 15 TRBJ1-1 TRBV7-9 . CASSLMRTGNTEAFF TGTGCCAGCAGCTTAATGAGGACAGGGAACACTGAAGCTTTCTTT
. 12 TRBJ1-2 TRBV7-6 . CASSPRTGGYTF TGTGCCAGCAGCCCCCGGACGGGAGGCTACACCTTC
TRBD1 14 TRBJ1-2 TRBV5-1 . CASSGSGGVQGYTF TGCGCCAGCAGCGGGTCAGGGGGCGTGCAGGGCTACACCTTC
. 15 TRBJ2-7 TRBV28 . CASSFGRRNPYEQYF TGTGCCAGCAGTTTTGGGAGGCGGAATCCCTACGAGCAGTACTTC
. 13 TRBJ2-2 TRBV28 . CASTGILEGELFF TGTGCCAGCACCGGGATTCTCGAAGGGGAGCTGTTTTTT
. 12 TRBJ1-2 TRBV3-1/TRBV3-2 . CASSLGGHGYTF TGTGCCAGCAGCCTTGGGGGCCATGGCTACACCTTC
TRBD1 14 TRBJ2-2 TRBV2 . CASAGQVNTGELFF TGTGCCAGCGCGGGACAGGTCAACACCGGGGAGCTGTTTTTT
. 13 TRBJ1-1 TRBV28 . CASSPLRNTEAFF TGTGCCAGCAGTCCCCTTAGGAACACTGAAGCTTTCTTT
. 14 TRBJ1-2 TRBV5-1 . CASSGGGRLYGYTF TGCGCCAGCAGCGGCGGAGGCCGCCTTTATGGCTACACCTTC
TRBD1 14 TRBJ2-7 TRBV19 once CASSDRGASYEQYF TGTGCCAGTAGCGACAGGGGAGCTTCCTACGAGCAGTACTTC
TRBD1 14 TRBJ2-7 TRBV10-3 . CAISEGQGAYEQYF TGTGCCATCAGTGAGGGACAGGGGGCCTACGAGCAGTACTTC
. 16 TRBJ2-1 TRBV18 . CASSPFSPQKDNEQFF TGTGCCAGCTCACCATTTAGTCCCCAAAAAGACAATGAGCAGTTCTTC
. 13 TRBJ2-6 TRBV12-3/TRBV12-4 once CASSLLGANVLTF TGTGCCAGCAGTTTACTGGGGGCCAACGTCCTGACTTTC
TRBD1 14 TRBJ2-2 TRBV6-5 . CASSYQGASGELFF TGTGCCAGCAGTTACCAGGGGGCGAGCGGGGAGCTGTTTTTT
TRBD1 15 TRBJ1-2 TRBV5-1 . CASSPGGRSNYGYTF TGCGCCAGCAGCCCAGGGGGGCGGTCTAACTATGGCTACACCTTC
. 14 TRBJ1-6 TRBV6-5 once CASRGEAWGSPLHF TGTGCCAGCAGGGGGGAGGCGTGGGGTTCACCCCTCCACTTT
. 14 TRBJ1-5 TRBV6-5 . CAVGRGASNQPQHF TGTGCCGTCGGGCGGGGGGCGAGCAATCAGCCCCAGCATTTT
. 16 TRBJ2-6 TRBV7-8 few CASSFLGGAGANVLTF TGTGCCAGCAGCTTCTTAGGGGGGGCTGGGGCCAACGTCCTGACTTTC
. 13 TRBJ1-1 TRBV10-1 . CASRSLLDTEAFF TGCGCCAGCAGGTCCCTTTTAGACACTGAAGCTTTCTTT